A single sample gave rise to the 30 T cell receptor beta chains below, sequenced in a study of cytomegalovirus exposure and HLA in healthy donors. 13 Jbeta primers and 60 Vbeta primers were used for the PCR. The table came from immunoSEQ multiplex PCR; TCRdb's copy has only in-frame clones and leaves some out. The data show 83,000 or so clones, with around 76% seen just once and about a tenth held by the top ten. Material for sequencing was PBMCs. These receptors all stem from a man aged 25 to 40 in good health and CMV-seropositive.

The chain uses TRBV5-1 and TRBJ2-7; D is possibly TRBD2 (6 bases). From germline, CDR1 is SGHRS and CDR2 YFSETQ. The CDR3 is made up of 13 amino acids. V lost 2 bases and J 4 bases, leaving 10 bases between the germline ends. The CDR3 region is CASSLTSQYEQYF. The CDR3 nucleotides are TGCGCCAGCAGCTTAACTAGCCAGTACGAGCAGTACTTC.

In its sample, this clone was seen a few times. The chain recombines TRBV5-1 with TRBJ2-7, with D maybe TRBD2 (6 bases). Germline CDR1 SGHRS, CDR2 YFSETQ. Trimming took 4 bases from V and 12 from J, leaving 17 bases between them. This CDR3 is 12 amino acids long. CDR3: CASSAWGVEAYF. The CDR3 DNA follows: TGCGCCAGCAGCGCATGGGGGGTGGAGGCGTACTTC. The variable domain in full, with the rest retrieved from reference TRBV5-1 and TRBJ2-7, is KAGVTQTPRYLIKTRGQQVTLSCSPISGHRSVSWYQQTPGQGLQFLFEYFSETQRNKGNFPGRFSGRQFSNSRSEMNVSTLELGDSALYLCASSAWGVEAYFGPGTRLTVT.

This chain links TRBV9 with TRBJ2-1, with 8 bases identical to TRBD1. CDR3 length: 16 amino acids. V lost 3 bases, J lost 6 bases, and 11 bases stayed unmatched. The V gene's germline CDR1 is SGDLS and CDR2 YYNGEE. CDR3 protein: CASSGQGAVSFNEQFF. The CDR3 DNA sequence: TGTGCCAGCAGCGGGCAGGGGGCCGTCTCATTCAATGAGCAGTTCTTC.

V gene TRBV6-5 combines with J gene TRBJ2-7, with a possible D match to TRBD1 (6 bases). V was pared by 10 bases and J by 4 bases, with 11 bases between. The CDR3 has 11 residues. Per the germline V gene, CDR1 is MNHEY and CDR2 is SVGAGI. CDR3: CATGQIYEQYF. CDR3 nucleotides: TGTGCCACAGGACAGATATACGAGCAGTACTTC.

V is TRBV7-8 and J is TRBJ1-3; 8 bases fit TRBD1. Germline CDR1 SGHVS, CDR2 FQNEAQ. The length of the CDR3 is 16 residues. J gave up 3 bases and V 2 bases, and 6 bases lay outside the gene matches. CDR3 sequence reads: CASSLSGTGGGNTIYF. The CDR3 region has the DNA TGTGCCAGCAGCTTAAGTGGGACAGGCGGTGGAAACACCATATATTTT.

The V gene is TRBV4-1, the J gene TRBJ2-2; D perhaps matches TRBD1 (6 bases). V gave up 1 base and J gave up 9 bases, with 18 bases separating them. The CDR3 covers 16 residues. Per the germline V gene, CDR1 is MGHRA and CDR2 is YSYEKL. The CDR3 nucleotides read TGCGCCAGCAGCCAAGTGATGGGACAACGGAGGTGGGAGCTGTTTTTT. This gives the protein CASSQVMGQRRWELFF.

The chain combines TRBV7-3 with TRBJ2-3; the D gene is possibly TRBD1 (6 bases). Germline CDR1 and CDR2: SGHTA and FQGTGA. The V end was cut by 6 bases, the J end by 6 bases, with 19 bases between. The CDR3 runs to 15 residues. The CDR3 here is CASRRTAARSDTQYF. CDR3 nucleotides: TGTGCCAGCAGGCGGACAGCCGCACGGTCGGATACGCAGTATTTT.

This chain connects TRBV4-1 to TRBJ1-4, with a possible D match to TRBD1 (5 bases). The CDR3 is 16 residues long. The V end was cut by 0 bases, the J end by 11 bases, with 19 bases between. Germline V gene lookup returns CDR1 MGHRA and CDR2 YSYEKL. The DNA for the CDR3 is TGCGCCAGCAGCCAAGATCGGGGGACGATCTGGGAGAAACTGTTTTTT. Its translation: CASSQDRGTIWEKLFF.

Here the CDR3 DNA reads TGTGCCAGCAGCGGCGACAGGGGCTATGGCTACACCTTC. Encoded protein: CASSGDRGYGYTF. The rearrangement links TRBV5-4 to TRBJ1-2; 8 positions agree with TRBD1. The V and J ends lost 4 bases and 4 bases, in that order; junction bases with no gene match: 3. Germline V gene sequence: CDR1 SGHNT, CDR2 YYREEE (reference sequence). CDR3 length: 13 residues.

The chain employs TRBV6-6 and TRBJ1-1; tentatively, D is TRBD1 (5 bases). Germline V lookup: CDR1 MNHNY, CDR2 SVGAGI (reference sequence). There are 14 residues in the CDR3. V was cut by 7 bases and J by 1 base, with 13 bases left in between. The CDR3 DNA follows: TGTGCCAGCAACGAAGGAGGGGAGAACACTGAAGCTTTCTTT. It specifies CASNEGGENTEAFF.

This chain connects TRBV4-1 to TRBJ2-5, with D maybe TRBD1 (6 bases). The CDR3 is made up of 15 amino acids. The germline V gene encodes CDR1 MGHRA and CDR2 YSYEKL. Trimming removed 4 bases at V and 0 bases at J, with 12 bases between. The CDR3 here is CASSRTGTYQETQYF. CDR3 nucleotide sequence: TGCGCCAGCAGCCGCACCGGGACATACCAAGAGACCCAGTACTTC.

V usage is TRBV7-2 and J usage is TRBJ2-7; D perhaps matches TRBD2 (6 bases). V was cut by 4 bases and J by 2 bases, with 9 bases left in between. The germline gives CDR1 SGHTA, CDR2 FQGNSA. The CDR3 is made up of 13 amino acids. CDR3 bases: TGTGCCAGCAGCTGGCGGGGAACCTACGAGCAGTACTTC. Encoded protein: CASSWRGTYEQYF.

The genes are TRBV18 and TRBJ2-7, with TRBD1 identical over 7 bases. The germline V gene encodes CDR1 KGHSH and CDR2 LQKENI. CDR3 size: 13 residues. The V segment lost 6 bases and the J segment 4 bases; nucleotides outside the gene matches: 6. Here the CDR3 DNA reads TGTGCCAGCTCGCTGGGACAGTTTTACGAGCAGTACTTC. It translates to CASSLGQFYEQYF.

This chain links TRBV5-6 with TRBJ2-7; D remains unclear. The CDR3 is made up of 16 amino acids. Germline assignment: CDR1 SGHDT and CDR2 YYEEEE. Trimming stripped 0 bases from V and 3 bases from J, with 16 bases between. CDR3: CASSLAFGQVVYEQYF. Written as DNA, the CDR3 is TGTGCCAGCAGCTTGGCTTTTGGCCAGGTAGTCTACGAGCAGTACTTC.

The CDR3 region has the DNA TGTGCCAGCAGCCAATCGATGGCGGGGAGGGGCACTGAAGCTTTCTTT. As protein: CASSQSMAGRGTEAFF. The chain is built from TRBV16 and TRBJ1-1, with D possibly matching TRBD1 (5 bases). The CDR3 has 16 residues. Trimming shortened V by 0 bases and J by 4 bases, and 15 bases separated the two germline ends. The germline V gene encodes CDR1 KGHSY and CDR2 FQNENV.

J is TRBJ2-5 and V is TRBV7-9; no firm D call. The assigned J gene may be wrong: the sequence end matches TRBJ2-7 better. Looked up from germline, CDR1 is SEHNR and CDR2 is FQNEAQ (reference sequence). This CDR3 contains 12 residues. CDR3 sequence reads: CASSLVSYEQYF. Written as DNA, the CDR3 is TGTGCCAGCAGCTTAGTCTCCTACGAGCAGTACTTC.

The chain is built from TRBV7-9 and TRBJ2-1; 7 bases line up with TRBD2. In germline, CDR1 is SEHNR, CDR2 FQNEAQ (reference sequence). The ends lost 1 base at V and 10 bases at J; junction bases unmatched: 7. CDR3 length equals 14 residues. In DNA, the CDR3 is TGTGCCAGCAGCTTAGTCGGGGGGTGGGGGGAGCAGTTCTTC. Translated, it gives CASSLVGGWGEQFF.

The chain uses TRBV25-1 and TRBJ2-7; 9 positions match TRBD1. This CDR3 region has 15 residues. V shed 4 bases and J 3 bases; nucleotides not matched to a gene: 7. Germline loops: CDR1 MGHDK, CDR2 SYGVNS. The CDR3 sequence is CASSGWKTGGYEQYF. The CDR3 DNA sequence: TGTGCCAGCAGTGGGTGGAAGACAGGGGGCTACGAGCAGTACTTC.

This sequence joins TRBV5-6 and TRBJ2-7; maybe TRBD1 (6 bases). The germline V gene has CDR1 SGHDT and CDR2 YYEEEE. Trimming left V 5 bases short and J 7 bases short, with 28 bases between. This CDR3 is 17 amino acids long. CDR3 sequence (DNA): TGTGCCAGCAGATCCAGGGGATTTGGACCGCTGACCTCTGAGCAGTACTTC. Amino acids: CASRSRGFGPLTSEQYF.

This chain links TRBV2 with TRBJ2-2, with D possibly TRBD1 on 6 matching bases. The CDR3 contains 15 residues. V lost 2 bases and J 1 base, leaving 8 bases between the germline ends. Germline V gene sequence: CDR1 SNHLY, CDR2 FYNNEI. This chain's CDR3 is CASSERRGNTGELFF. DNA for the CDR3: TGTGCCAGCAGTGAACGCAGGGGGAACACCGGGGAGCTGTTTTTT. Complete variable domain (other parts from reference TRBV2 and TRBJ2-2): EPEVTQTPSHQVTQMGQEVILRCVPISNHLYFYWYRQILGQKVEFLVSFYNNEISEKSEIFDDQFSVERPDGSNFTLKIRSTKLEDSAMYFCASSERRGNTGELFFGEGSRLTVL.

The chain combines TRBV9 with TRBJ2-1; 9 nucleotides agree with TRBD2. This CDR3 has 16 amino acids. V lost 2 bases and J lost 4; bases outside the gene matches: 7. Per germline, CDR1 SGDLS and CDR2 YYNGEE. The CDR3, as DNA: TGTGCCAGCAGCGTTAATGCGCGGGGGGGGTACAATGAGCAGTTCTTC. Translated, it gives CASSVNARGGYNEQFF. The full variable domain, in which reference TRBV9 and TRBJ2-1 provide the parts outside the CDR3, is DSGVTQTPKHLITATGQRVTLRCSPRSGDLSVYWYQQSLDQGLQFLIQYYNGEERAKGNILERFSAQQFPDLHSELNLSSLELGDSALYFCASSVNARGGYNEQFFGPGTRLTVL.

This chain uses TRBV7-9 with TRBJ2-5; 11 nucleotides line up with TRBD2. Germline CDR1 is SEHNR and CDR2 is FQNEAQ (reference sequence). V lost 4 bases to trimming and J lost 5 bases; unmatched junction nucleotides: 18. This CDR3 has 19 residues. The CDR3 DNA reads TGTGCCAGCAGCTCGGGAAAAATAAATAGCGGGGGGGCCCGGGAGACCCAGTACTTC. As protein: CASSSGKINSGGARETQYF.

This sequence joins TRBV28 and TRBJ2-7; 8 positions agree with TRBD1. The germline CDR1 and CDR2 sequences are MDHEN and SYDVKM. J was trimmed by 3 bases and V by 7 bases; bases with no gene match: 11. The CDR3 length is 15 residues. The CDR3 sequence is CASTTGGTAGYEQYF. CDR3 sequence (DNA): TGTGCCAGCACCACAGGGGGAACCGCCGGCTACGAGCAGTACTTC.

CDR3 in DNA: TGTGCCAGTAGTATACCACCCCAGGGGGGTGGGGGGAATCAGCCCCAGCATTTT. This gives the protein CASSIPPQGGGGNQPQHF. The chain carries TRBV19 and TRBJ1-5, with 7 bases identical to TRBD1. This CDR3 spans 18 amino acids. Germline V gives CDR1 LNHDA, CDR2 SQIVND (reference sequence). V lost 2 bases and J lost 4; bases outside the gene matches: 14.

The V call is TRBV5-1, the J call TRBJ2-5; 10 bases line up with TRBD1. Unmatched junction bases numbered 13, after V lost 4 bases and J lost 4 bases. Germline V gene sequence: CDR1 SGHRS, CDR2 YFSETQ. This CDR3 has 17 residues. CDR3 protein: CASSNPGQGRIGETQYF. CDR3 nucleotide sequence: TGCGCCAGCAGCAATCCGGGACAGGGGAGGATAGGAGAGACCCAGTACTTC.

The rearrangement joins TRBV29-1 to TRBJ1-2; possibly TRBD1 for D (5 bases). The CDR3 is made up of 14 amino acids. Germline-derived CDR1 and CDR2 are SQVTM and ANQGSEA. Trimming cost V 6 bases and J 3 bases, with 17 bases left between them. CDR3 sequence reads: CSVVPVGGDYGYTF. As DNA, the CDR3 is TGCAGCGTGGTCCCCGTGGGGGGAGACTATGGCTACACCTTC.

The V gene is TRBV4-3, the J gene TRBJ1-1; D gene ambiguous. The CDR3 extends over 14 amino acids. Deletions cut 2 bases from V and 1 base from J, with 8 bases between. Germline V gene lookup returns CDR1 LGHNA and CDR2 YSLEER. CDR3 bases: TGCGCCAGCAGCCAACAACCCGGGAACACTGAAGCTTTCTTT. Translation: CASSQQPGNTEAFF.

The V call is TRBV30, the J call TRBJ2-3; TRBD2 matches at 9 bases. The germline gives CDR1 GTSNPN, CDR2 SVGIG (reference sequence). This CDR3 comprises 15 residues. The junction had 8 bases not matched to a gene; V was cut back by 5 bases and J by 2 bases. DNA of the CDR3: TGTGCCTGGGGAGAGGCTAGCGGGGCCACAGATACGCAGTATTTT. The encoded protein is CAWGEASGATDTQYF.

V usage is TRBV5-1 and J usage is TRBJ1-2; 10 bases align to TRBD1. The V gene end was trimmed by 7 bases and the J gene end by 0 bases; junction bases not matched to a gene: 3. The germline gives CDR1 SGHRS, CDR2 YFSETQ. This CDR3 contains 14 residues. The CDR3 is CASRDRGANYGYTF. In DNA, the CDR3 is TGCGCCAGCCGGGACAGGGGAGCTAACTATGGCTACACCTTC.

As concerns this clone: In this CDR3 the conserved last residue, phenylalanine or tryptophan, is missing, so a read error is likely. The genes are TRBV19 and TRBJ1-1; tentative D call: TRBD1 (6 bases). Deletions cut 4 bases from V and 4 bases from J, with 16 bases between. Germline-derived CDR1 and CDR2 are LNHDA and SQIVND (reference sequence). The length of the CDR3 is 15 residues. The CDR3 here is CASSSKGGGGTEAFL. Here the CDR3 DNA reads TGTGCCAGTAGTAGCAAAGGGGGGGGCGGCACTGAAGCTTTCCTT.